One T cell receptor (beta chain) is described in this entry. This sample is drawn from a study of blood T cell repertoires in COVID-19. Study in general: The origin of the acute and convalescent COVID-19 samples was the United States, Italy and Spain. Sources were T cells, B-cell-depleted T cells, or PBMCs; the material itself was cDNA or gDNA.

Methods used by the authors: Amplification of reference gene primers was used by the study to estimate nucleated cell counts. The table came from immunoSEQ multiplex PCR; TCRdb's copy has only in-frame clones and leaves some out. That table furnishes V, J and clone size, whereas the DNA furnished D and trimming. In the table there are 150,000 to 200,000 clones, approximately 83% of which are singletons. The trim removed 6 bases at V and 4 bases at J, leaving 8 bases unmatched. CDR3 length: 15 amino acids. The germline gives CDR1 MNHEY, CDR2 SMNVEV (reference sequence). The chain employs TRBV27 and TRBJ1-2; TRBD1 matches at 10 bases. Sample: peripheral blood. The receptor was derived from an older man who had recovered from COVID-19. The DNA for the CDR3 is TGTGCCAGCAGGGCCGGGACAGGGGACCCCTATGGCTACACCTTC. Encoded protein: CASRAGTGDPYGYTF.